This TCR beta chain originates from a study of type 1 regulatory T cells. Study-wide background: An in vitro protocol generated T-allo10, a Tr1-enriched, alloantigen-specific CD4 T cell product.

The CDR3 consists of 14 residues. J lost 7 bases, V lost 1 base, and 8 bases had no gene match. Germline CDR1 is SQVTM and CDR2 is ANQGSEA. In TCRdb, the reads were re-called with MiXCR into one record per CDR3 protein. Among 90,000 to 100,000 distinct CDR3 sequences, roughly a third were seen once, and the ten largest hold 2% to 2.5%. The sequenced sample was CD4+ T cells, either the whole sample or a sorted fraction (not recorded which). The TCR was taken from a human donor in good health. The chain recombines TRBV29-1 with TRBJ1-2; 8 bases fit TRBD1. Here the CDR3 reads CSVEVRTGMGGYTF. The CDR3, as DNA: TGCAGCGTTGAAGTCAGGACAGGGATGGGTGGCTACACCTTC.